Sequencing of this T cell receptor (beta chain) was carried out in a study of cytomegalovirus exposure and HLA in healthy donors. Study-level findings and limits: The study dropped some indistinguishable V segments, TRBV6-2 and TRBV6-3 among them. Researchers reported in a later analysis that a missense DCLRE1C variant was tied to TCR beta V- and J-gene trimming.

Worth noting for this clone: Its target is unknown.

This PCR relied on a set of 60 Vbeta primers and 13 Jbeta primers. The protocol was immunoSEQ multiplex PCR, while the TCRdb copy is restricted to in-frame clones and leaves out a portion. The table records about 170,000 clones, 80% of them present only once. Germline V CDR1 and CDR2: MNHNS, SASEGT. V lost 8 bases, J lost 5 bases, and 9 bases stayed unmatched. The CDR3 runs 14 residues. This receptor was taken from a woman between 50 and 59 years old in good health and CMV-seropositive. Sequencing used PBMCs. The chain joins TRBV6-1 to TRBJ2-1; 7 nucleotides match TRBD2. As DNA, the CDR3 is TGTGCCAGCGTTGCGGGGGATATTAACAATGAGCAGTTCTTC. This sequence encodes CASVAGDINNEQFF.